This paragraph reports one TCR beta chain. This sample was taken from a study of blood T cell repertoires in COVID-19. Across the whole study: Samples of COVID-19 (acute and convalescent) were obtained from the United States, Italy and Spain.

Participants, about 18 to 90 years old, spanned fewer than 25 US areas. Donors in Cohort 3 who had recovered were those with two negative PCRs, healthcare professional clearance, or resolution of their symptoms. Per the original methods: Amplification with reference gene primers provided the estimates of nucleated cell counts. Sequencing used immunoSEQ multiplex PCR; TCRdb keeps in-frame clones, though not all of them. V and J calls and clone size come straight from that table; D and trimming were deduced from the DNA. The repertoire holds 190,000 or so clones, with roughly nine tenths as singletons. Germline CDR1 reads SNHLY; CDR2 reads FYNNEI. Between the trimmed V and J ends, which lost 6 bases and 4 bases, there was a span of 15 bases. The CDR3 is 15 residues long.

The specimen was PBMCs or T cells enriched from blood (not recorded which). The sequence was collected from a woman younger than 30 who had recovered from COVID-19. The chain couples TRBV2 to TRBJ2-2; maybe TRBD2 (7 bases). CDR3 sequence reads: CASRPGGRGTGELFF. DNA of the CDR3: TGTGCCAGCAGACCGGGGGGCCGTGGCACCGGGGAGCTGTTTTTT.